The 10 T cell receptor beta chains below were found in one sample sequenced in a study of post-analysis software for immune sequencing data. General study findings and limits: Controls showed lower frequencies than patients for 4 or 5 TRBV segments, and TRBV5-6, TRBV5-1 and TRBV20-1 were among these.

cDNA libraries for TCR beta contained unique molecular identifiers. MiXCR was run by TCRdb on the PCR reads, yielding one entry per CDR3 protein. The data hold more than 450,000 distinct CDR3 sequences, with 34% observed a single time. Their cognate antigens are unknown. The sequenced sample consisted of blood. These receptors came from a girl aged 2-17 years with multiple sclerosis.

The chain is built from TRBV29-1 and TRBJ1-5, with 7 bases fitting TRBD1. The CDR3 runs to 14 residues. Germline CDR1 and CDR2: SQVTM and ANQGSEA. V lost 7 bases, J lost 0 bases, and 6 bases stayed unmatched. The CDR3 DNA sequence: TGCAGCGCCCAGGGGGGGAATAGCAATCAGCCCCAGCATTTT. It specifies CSAQGGNSNQPQHF.

The chain carries TRBV2 and TRBJ1-2, with D uncertain. Deletions cut 6 bases from V and 7 bases from J, with 6 bases between. This CDR3 comprises 10 residues. The V gene's germline CDR1 is SNHLY and CDR2 FYNNEI. The CDR3 here is CASRSRGYTF. CDR3 bases: TGTGCCAGCAGGAGCCGTGGCTACACCTTC.

V gene TRBV20-1 combines with J gene TRBJ2-3, with no clear D. CDR1 is DFQATT and CDR2 is SNEGSKA in the germline V gene (reference sequence). The V end was cut by 3 bases, the J end by 5 bases, with 18 bases between. This CDR3 has 15 amino acids. The CDR3 nucleotides are TGCAGTGCTAGTCTACTATCCGCCTACGTAGATACGCAGTATTTT. This gives the protein CSASLLSAYVDTQYF.

This clonotype has just a few counts. DNA for the CDR3: TGCAGTGCTAGACGTCAGGGGACGGCCGGAGAGACCCAGTACTTC. This gives the protein CSARRQGTAGETQYF. V usage is TRBV20-1 and J usage is TRBJ2-5; TRBD1 might be the D (6 bases). The V gene's germline CDR1 is DFQATT and CDR2 SNEGSKA (reference sequence). V was shortened by 2 bases and J by 4 bases, with 17 bases between the two germline ends. This CDR3 has 15 amino acids.

J is TRBJ2-1 and V is TRBV4-1; a weak D match, TRBD1 (6 bases). CDR3 length: 18 residues. V was cut by 4 bases and J by 8 bases, with 27 bases left in between. Germline lookup yields CDR1 MGHRA and CDR2 YSYEKL. The CDR3 DNA reads TGCGCCAGCAGCCTCGGCGGTTCTTCAGGGGCACCCAACGATGAGCAGTTCTTC. It is translated as CASSLGGSSGAPNDEQFF.

The chain has TRBV6-6 and TRBJ1-2; TRBD1 aligns across 11 bases. This CDR3 contains 16 residues. Germline CDR1 reads MNHNY; CDR2 reads SVGAGI (reference sequence). The ends lost 6 bases at V and 2 bases at J; junction bases unmatched: 8. The CDR3 is CASSPGTGGMNYGYTF. The CDR3, as DNA: TGTGCCAGCAGCCCCGGGACAGGGGGTATGAACTATGGCTACACCTTC.

The CDR3 nucleotides read TGTGCCAGCCGGGGGCGTTTAGGGTACGAGCAGTACTTC. This translates into CASRGRLGYEQYF. The genes are TRBV7-2 and TRBJ2-7; the D call may be TRBD1 or TRBD2 (6 bases each). CDR1 and CDR2 (germline): SGHTA, FQGNSA. There are 13 residues in the CDR3. V was clipped by 8 bases and J by 4 bases, with 15 bases between them.

J is TRBJ2-4 and V is TRBV18; TRBD2 agrees at 13 bases. Looked up from germline, CDR1 is KGHSH and CDR2 is LQKENI. This CDR3 has 17 amino acids. V shed 4 bases, J shed 0 bases, and the junction held 3 bases outside the gene matches. The CDR3 bases are TGTGCCAGCTCACAGGGACTAGCGGGGTTAGCCAAAAACATTCAGTACTTC. Encoded protein: CASSQGLAGLAKNIQYF.

The table lists this clonotype with a few counts. The V gene is TRBV4-2, the J gene TRBJ2-1; TRBD2 aligns across 9 bases. Unmatched junction bases numbered 9, after V lost 0 bases and J lost 0 bases. From germline, CDR1 is LGHNA and CDR2 YNFKEQ. The CDR3 length is 19 residues. The CDR3 loop is CASSQDWRGGLSSYNEQFF. CDR3 bases: TGTGCCAGCAGCCAAGATTGGCGGGGGGGATTAAGCTCCTACAATGAGCAGTTCTTC.

V and J are TRBV7-9 and TRBJ1-6, with a tentative D call TRBD1 (6 bases). This CDR3 has 16 amino acids. V was shortened by 5 bases and J by 7 bases, with 18 bases between the two germline ends. Germline loops: CDR1 SEHNR, CDR2 FQNEAQ (reference sequence). The CDR3 loop is CASSLSTGELNSPLHF. The CDR3 DNA follows: TGTGCCAGCAGCCTCTCGACAGGCGAATTGAATTCACCCCTCCACTTT.